The 8 T cell receptor beta chains presented below share a single source sample, sequenced in a study of cytomegalovirus exposure and HLA in healthy donors. PCR used 60 Vbeta primers and 13 Jbeta primers. The data were produced by immunoSEQ multiplex PCR, yet TCRdb's version contains in-frame clones alone and is incomplete. The sample includes around 140,000 clones, around 75% of them seen just once. Sequenced sample: PBMCs. These receptors were obtained from a woman aged 18-29 years in good health and CMV-seronegative.

This chain connects TRBV30 to TRBJ2-3; TRBD2 is a possible D gene (5 bases). The ends were cut back, 2 bases at V and 1 base at J, with 10 bases in the middle. CDR3 size: 14 residues. Germline-derived CDR1 and CDR2 are GTSNPN and SVGIG (reference sequence). The CDR3 nucleotides are TGTGCCTGGAGTTCGGGATTTGGCACAGATACGCAGTATTTT. Translating it yields CAWSSGFGTDTQYF.

In its sample, this clone was seen once. The V call is TRBV7-8, the J call TRBJ2-3; 7 nucleotides match TRBD2. V trimming: 1 base; J trimming: 6 bases; junction bases outside the gene matches: 13. Germline CDR1 reads SGHVS; CDR2 reads FQNEAQ. The CDR3 has 17 residues. The CDR3 nucleotides are TGTGCCAGCAGCTTAGGCGGCGGGGGACTGCCCGCGGATACGCAGTATTTT. It translates to CASSLGGGGLPADTQYF.

The V call is TRBV7-2, the J call TRBJ1-4; no clear D gene. The CDR3 extends over 12 amino acids. Germline V gives CDR1 SGHTA, CDR2 FQGNSA. V lost 4 bases to trimming and J lost 12 bases, with 12 bases between them. In nucleotides, the CDR3 is TGTGCCAGCAGCTGGGGAGAGGGAGAACTGTTTTTT. Its translation: CASSWGEGELFF. The full variable domain, with the rest looked up from reference TRBV7-2 and TRBJ1-4, is GAGVSQSPSNKVTEKGKDVELRCDPISGHTALYWYRQSLGQGLEFLIYFQGNSAPDKSGLPSDRFSAERTGGSVSTLTIQRTQQEDSAVYLCASSWGEGELFFGSGTQLSVL.

The chain combines TRBV28 with TRBJ1-1; D remains unclear. Per germline, CDR1 MDHEN and CDR2 SYDVKM. The CDR3 is 14 amino acids. Trimming left V 7 bases short and J 4 bases short, with 16 bases between. For the CDR3, the DNA is TGTGCCAGCACCGCTACGGGGAAGTTCACTGAAGCTTTCTTT. It translates to CASTATGKFTEAFF.

This sequence joins TRBV7-2 and TRBJ2-1, with 7 bases matching TRBD2. This CDR3 is 16 amino acids long. Germline V gene lookup returns CDR1 SGHTA and CDR2 FQGNSA. Trimming at V came to 2 bases and at J to 7 bases, leaving 11 bases not matched to a gene. Written as DNA, the CDR3 is TGTGCCAGCAGCTTATGGCGGGCGGGGGAAGGGAATGAGCAGTTCTTC. It encodes CASSLWRAGEGNEQFF.

The chain recombines TRBV9 with TRBJ2-7; D may be TRBD2 (5 bases). The CDR3 is 13 amino acids. Trimming shortened V by 2 bases and J by 6 bases, and 12 bases separated the two germline ends. Germline V gives CDR1 SGDLS, CDR2 YYNGEE. The CDR3 sequence: CASSVAGWSEQYF. Written as DNA, the CDR3 is TGTGCCAGCAGCGTGGCGGGTTGGAGCGAGCAGTACTTC.

The chain links TRBV9 to TRBJ1-6; D unresolved. The germline CDR1 and CDR2 sequences are SGDLS and YYNGEE. The CDR3 is 14 residues long. The ends were cut back, 1 base at V and 3 bases at J, with 5 bases in the middle. The CDR3 loop is CASSVRVYNSPLHF. The CDR3 bases are TGTGCCAGCAGCGTAAGAGTCTATAATTCACCCCTCCACTTT. Full variable domain (remainder filled in from reference TRBV9 and TRBJ1-6): DSGVTQTPKHLITATGQRVTLRCSPRSGDLSVYWYQQSLDQGLQFLIQYYNGEERAKGNILERFSAQQFPDLHSELNLSSLELGDSALYFCASSVRVYNSPLHFGNGTRLTVT.

The rearrangement joins TRBV10-2 to TRBJ2-1; 12 bases are shared with TRBD2. The CDR3 consists of 16 residues. Unmatched junction bases numbered 10, after V lost 8 bases and J lost 5 bases. Germline V gene data show CDR1 as WSHSY and CDR2 as SAAADI. CDR3 coding DNA: TGCGCCAGCTCGACTAGCGGGAGAGGTGGGGACAATGAGCAGTTCTTC. Translation gives CASSTSGRGGDNEQFF.